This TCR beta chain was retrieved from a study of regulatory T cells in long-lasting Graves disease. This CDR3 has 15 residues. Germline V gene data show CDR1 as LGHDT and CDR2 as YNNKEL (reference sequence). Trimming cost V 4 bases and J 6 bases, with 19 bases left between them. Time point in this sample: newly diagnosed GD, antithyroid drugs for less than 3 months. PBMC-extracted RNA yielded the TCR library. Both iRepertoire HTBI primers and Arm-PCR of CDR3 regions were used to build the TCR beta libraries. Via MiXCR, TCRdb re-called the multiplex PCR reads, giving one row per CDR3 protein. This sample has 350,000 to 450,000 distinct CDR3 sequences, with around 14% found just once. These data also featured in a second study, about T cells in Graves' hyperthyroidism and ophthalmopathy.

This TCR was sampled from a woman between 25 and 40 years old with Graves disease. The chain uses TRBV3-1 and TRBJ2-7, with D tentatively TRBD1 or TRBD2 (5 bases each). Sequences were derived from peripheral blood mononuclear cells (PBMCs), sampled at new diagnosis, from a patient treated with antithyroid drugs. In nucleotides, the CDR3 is TGTGCCAGCAGCCCGACCCCTTCGGGGACGCGCGAGCAGTACTTC. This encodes CASSPTPSGTREQYF.